Reported below is one T cell receptor beta chain. This entry comes from a study of T cell changes during pregnancy in multiple sclerosis. CDR1 and CDR2 from the germline V gene are SGHRS and YFSETQ. V dropped 0 bases and J dropped 2 bases, with 21 bases sitting between them. The CDR3 is 19 residues long. The assay was immunoSEQ multiplex PCR, and TCRdb's table has in-frame clones only and misses some. Among about 77,000 clones listed, 90% to 95% were seen once. The sequence came from a female donor in good health, enrolled as a control in a pregnancy study. V and J are TRBV5-1 and TRBJ2-1; D remains ambiguous. The sample consisted of peripheral blood, taken after pregnancy. CDR3 in DNA: TGCGCCAGCAGCTTGGCGGCAGCCGACATGACGAAAACCTACAATGAGCAGTTCTTC. It encodes CASSLAAADMTKTYNEQFF.